The 27 T cell receptor beta chains below all came from one sample that was sequenced in a study of blood T cell repertoires in COVID-19. Libraries were prepared by immunoSEQ multiplex PCR; TCRdb keeps only in-frame clonotypes and omits some of them. This sample has 200,000 to 250,000 clones, with 75% to 85% found just once. The sample comprised peripheral blood. These receptors were taken from a human donor in a cohort sampled during active COVID-19.

The chain combines TRBV29-1 with TRBJ2-3, with D perhaps TRBD1 (6 bases). CDR1 is SQVTM and CDR2 is ANQGSEA in the germline V gene. The CDR3 totals 14 residues. The germline V and J ends were trimmed by 4 bases and 2 bases, with 13 bases remaining between them. The CDR3 bases are TGCAGCGTTGTTGTAGGACAGATCACAGATACGCAGTATTTT. Its translation is CSVVVGQITDTQYF.

This chain uses TRBV7-9 with TRBJ2-2; D call uncertain. Trimming removed 1 base from V and 6 bases from J, with 9 bases in between. The CDR3 spans 14 residues. The germline gives CDR1 SEHNR, CDR2 FQNEAQ (reference sequence). The CDR3 DNA reads TGTGCCAGCAGCTTAGGGCGCGAGGCCGGGGAGCTGTTTTTT. Protein sequence: CASSLGREAGELFF.

This chain uses TRBV30 with TRBJ2-7, with D maybe TRBD1 (6 bases). The V gene's germline CDR1 is GTSNPN and CDR2 SVGIG (reference sequence). This CDR3 is built from 13 residues. V was cut by 4 bases and J by 2 bases, with 12 bases left in between. The CDR3 DNA reads TGTGCCTGGAACCAGGGGATTACCTACGAGCAGTACTTC. Translated, it gives CAWNQGITYEQYF.

With regard to this clone: One end of the junction varies from germline; a read error may be responsible. The chain recombines TRBV18 with TRBJ2-7; 10 bases are shared with TRBD2. Germline V gene sequence: CDR1 KGHSH, CDR2 LQKENI. The CDR3 runs to 12 residues. The CDR3 region is CASSPGTSEEFF. CDR3 nucleotide sequence: TGTGCCAGCTCACCCGGGACTAGCGAGGAGTTCTTC.

The rearrangement uses TRBV10-2 and TRBJ2-7; D is possibly TRBD1 (5 bases). The V and J ends lost 0 bases and 2 bases respectively, with 11 bases between them. The CDR3 sequence is 15 residues long. Germline CDR1 WSHSY, CDR2 SAAADI. The CDR3 reads CASSESGLPPYEQYF. CDR3 nucleotide sequence: TGCGCCAGCAGTGAGTCGGGGCTACCACCCTACGAGCAGTACTTC.

The V and J genes are TRBV4-3 and TRBJ1-2; no firm D call. Trimming left V 0 bases short and J 1 base short, with 6 bases between. Germline lookup yields CDR1 LGHNA and CDR2 YSLEER. The CDR3 sequence is 14 residues long. CDR3 region: CASSQDFGNYGYTF. The DNA for the CDR3 is TGCGCCAGCAGCCAAGATTTCGGTAACTATGGCTACACCTTC.

This clone has at least ten counts. This sequence joins TRBV7-2 and TRBJ1-5; 7 nucleotides line up with TRBD1. Germline V gene data show CDR1 as SGHTA and CDR2 as FQGNSA. With V trimmed by 3 bases and J by 0 bases, 2 bases remained unmatched. This CDR3 comprises 15 residues. The CDR3 DNA sequence: TGTGCCAGCAGCTTTACAGGGGCTAGCAATCAGCCCCAGCATTTT. Amino acids: CASSFTGASNQPQHF.

This clone was counted many times. This chain's CDR3 is CASSNFGLAGTQETQYF. The DNA of the CDR3 is TGTGCCAGTAGTAACTTCGGACTAGCGGGTACTCAAGAGACCCAGTACTTC. The chain joins TRBV19 to TRBJ2-5, with 11 bases identical to TRBD2. The CDR3 runs to 17 residues. Trimming took 4 bases from V and 2 from J; bases not matched to a gene: 9. CDR1 is LNHDA, CDR2 SQIVND, per germline (reference sequence). Drawing the rest from reference TRBV19 and TRBJ2-5, the complete variable domain is DGGITQSPKYLFRKEGQNVTLSCEQNLNHDAMYWYRQDPGQGLRLIYYSQIVNDFQKGDIAEGYSVSREKKESFPLTVTSAQKNPTAFYLCASSNFGLAGTQETQYFGPGTRLLVL.

The genes are TRBV19 and TRBJ1-4, with D possibly being TRBD1 (5 bases). The CDR3 runs 16 residues. Germline lookup yields CDR1 LNHDA and CDR2 SQIVND (reference sequence). Trimming removed 6 bases at V and 4 bases at J, with 18 bases between. CDR3 protein: CASRRTPGLVNEKLFF. CDR3 in DNA: TGTGCCAGTAGACGAACGCCGGGACTCGTTAATGAAAAACTGTTTTTT.

V gene TRBV6-4 combines with J gene TRBJ1-1, with D possibly being TRBD1 (5 bases). The germline V and J ends were trimmed by 6 bases and 5 bases, with 16 bases remaining between them. The CDR3 spans 14 residues. The germline gives CDR1 MRHNA, CDR2 SNTAGT. The CDR3 DNA is TGTGCCAGCAGGCCTAGGGGCGGCATGACTGAAGCTTTCTTT. This translates into CASRPRGGMTEAFF.

V is TRBV7-9 and J is TRBJ1-1; D not resolved. This CDR3 spans 14 amino acids. Trimming removed 1 base from V and 1 base from J, with 7 bases in between. Germline V CDR1 and CDR2: SEHNR, FQNEAQ (reference sequence). The CDR3 bases are TGTGCCAGCAGCTTAGGAGGCGCGAACACTGAAGCTTTCTTT. The encoded protein is CASSLGGANTEAFF.

The CDR3 DNA follows: TGTGCCAGCAGCTTCCAGGGGCAGGGTGGCTACACCTTC. This encodes CASSFQGQGGYTF. The chain joins TRBV5-4 to TRBJ1-2, with a tentative D call TRBD1 (6 bases). Trimming took off 2 bases at V and 7 bases at J, with 12 bases between the two ends. The V gene's germline CDR1 is SGHNT and CDR2 YYREEE (reference sequence). The CDR3 covers 13 residues.

This clone was detected once. This chain uses TRBV28 with TRBJ1-2; the match to TRBD1 covers 7 bases. The CDR3 extends over 14 amino acids. The ends lost 7 bases at V and 4 bases at J; junction bases unmatched: 9. In germline, CDR1 is MDHEN, CDR2 SYDVKM. This chain's CDR3 is CASKGTAPLYGYTF. CDR3 coding DNA: TGTGCCAGCAAGGGGACAGCACCTCTCTATGGCTACACCTTC.

This clone was picked up one time. The J gene is TRBJ1-5, the V gene TRBV6-5; D perhaps matches TRBD1 (5 bases). This CDR3 has 13 amino acids. V lost 6 bases and J 5 bases, leaving 11 bases between the germline ends. Germline values: CDR1 MNHEY, CDR2 SVGAGI. The CDR3 here is CASSGGGYQPQHF. Here the CDR3 DNA reads TGTGCCAGCAGCGGCGGGGGATATCAGCCCCAGCATTTT.

The J gene is TRBJ2-4, the V gene TRBV4-3; maybe TRBD2 (5 bases). Trimming pared 1 base from V and 8 bases from J, leaving 18 bases between. CDR3 length equals 16 residues. CDR1 and CDR2 (germline): LGHNA, YSLEER. The CDR3 spells CASSQGVLPDGDIQYF. The CDR3 nucleotides read TGCGCCAGCAGCCAAGGGGTACTCCCAGACGGGGACATTCAGTACTTC.

The genes are TRBV7-2 and TRBJ2-1, with 9 bases that match TRBD1. The CDR3 is 16 residues long. Germline CDR1 and CDR2: SGHTA and FQGNSA. V lost 5 bases to trimming and J lost 5 bases; unmatched junction nucleotides: 10. The CDR3, as DNA: TGTGCCAGCAGCCTGTCCGGGACAGGGACCCACAATGAGCAGTTCTTC. As protein: CASSLSGTGTHNEQFF. Full variable domain (remainder filled in from reference TRBV7-2 and TRBJ2-1): GAGVSQSPSNKVTEKGKDVELRCDPISGHTALYWYRQSLGQGLEFLIYFQGNSAPDKSGLPSDRFSAERTGGSVSTLTIQRTQQEDSAVYLCASSLSGTGTHNEQFFGPGTRLTVL.

The V gene is TRBV28, the J gene TRBJ1-5, with D possibly matching TRBD1 (5 bases). V was cut by 6 bases and J by 2 bases, with 17 bases left in between. Germline CDR1 and CDR2: MDHEN and SYDVKM. CDR3 length equals 16 residues. The CDR3 DNA reads as TGTGCCAGCAGCGTACGGGGGGGGTTTGGCAATCAGCCCCAGCATTTT. Translated: CASSVRGGFGNQPQHF.

The chain uses TRBV5-1 and TRBJ1-5, with D hard to call. The germline gives CDR1 SGHRS, CDR2 YFSETQ. The V end was cut by 2 bases, the J end by 2 bases, with 8 bases between. The length of the CDR3 is 14 residues. This chain's CDR3 is CASSFTYGNQPQHF. CDR3 DNA: TGCGCCAGCAGCTTTACCTACGGCAATCAGCCCCAGCATTTT.

The V gene is TRBV5-4, the J gene TRBJ2-3; TRBD2 matches at 9 bases. Germline V gene data show CDR1 as SGHNT and CDR2 as YYREEE (reference sequence). The CDR3 consists of 16 residues. Trimming took 0 bases from V and 1 from J; bases not matched to a gene: 3. The CDR3 bases are TGTGCCAGCAGCTTGGCCCAGCGGGGGGGCACAGATACGCAGTATTTT. As protein: CASSLAQRGGTDTQYF.

The rearrangement links TRBV4-3 to TRBJ2-5, with 11 bases lining up with TRBD2. Germline lookup yields CDR1 LGHNA and CDR2 YSLEER. The junction had 13 bases not matched to a gene; V was cut back by 0 bases and J by 4 bases. CDR3 length equals 19 residues. CDR3 in amino acids: CASSQEPSFSGGAIETQYF. The DNA of the CDR3 is TGCGCCAGCAGCCAAGAGCCTTCCTTTAGCGGGGGGGCCATAGAGACCCAGTACTTC.

The V and J genes are TRBV19 and TRBJ2-7; 8 nucleotides agree with TRBD1. The length of the CDR3 is 15 residues. CDR1 LNHDA and CDR2 SQIVND come from the germline V gene (reference sequence). V lost 4 bases to trimming and J lost 5 bases; unmatched junction nucleotides: 10. CDR3 sequence reads: CASSTRTGIGDEQYF. The CDR3 nucleotides read TGTGCCAGTAGTACTCGGACAGGGATTGGGGACGAGCAGTACTTC.

The chain recombines TRBV14 with TRBJ2-2; D not resolved. CDR1 SGHDN and CDR2 FVKESK come from the germline V gene. Trimming removed 4 bases at V and 1 base at J, with 7 bases between. The CDR3 runs 14 residues. This CDR3 is CASSRRVNTGELFF. The CDR3 nucleotides read TGTGCCAGCAGCCGACGGGTGAACACCGGGGAGCTGTTTTTT. The variable domain in full, with the rest retrieved from reference TRBV14 and TRBJ2-2, is EAGVTQFPSHSVIEKGQTVTLRCDPISGHDNLYWYRRVMGKEIKFLLHFVKESKQDESGMPNNRFLAERTGGTYSTLKVQPAELEDSGVYFCASSRRVNTGELFFGEGSRLTVL.

This clone came up a few times. This same CDR3 is encoded by further DNA sequences in the sample. V gene TRBV2 combines with J gene TRBJ1-4; D possibly corresponds to TRBD1 (6 bases). V was clipped by 5 bases and J by 0 bases, with 10 bases between them. This CDR3 comprises 15 residues. Germline-derived CDR1 and CDR2 are SNHLY and FYNNEI. The CDR3 DNA reads TGTGCCAGCAGTCGGACAGCAGCAACTAATGAAAAACTGTTTTTT. Protein sequence: CASSRTAATNEKLFF. Full variable domain (rest looked up from reference TRBV2 and TRBJ1-4): EPEVTQTPSHQVTQMGQEVILRCVPISNHLYFYWYRQILGQKVEFLVSFYNNEISEKSEIFDDQFSVERPDGSNFTLKIRSTKLEDSAMYFCASSRTAATNEKLFFGSGTQLSVL.

The chain links TRBV28 to TRBJ2-2; possibly TRBD1 for D (6 bases). V lost 8 bases and J 4 bases, leaving 17 bases between the germline ends. The CDR3 runs 15 residues. Germline CDR1 is MDHEN and CDR2 is SYDVKM. CDR3 amino acids: CASRVGRGVTGELFF. The CDR3 DNA reads TGTGCCAGCCGCGTGGGCAGGGGTGTCACCGGGGAGCTGTTTTTT.

J is TRBJ2-5 and V is TRBV5-5; D ambiguous. The CDR3 is 11 residues long. Germline V gene lookup returns CDR1 SGHKS and CDR2 YYEKEE (reference sequence). Trimming took 4 bases from V and 6 from J, leaving 7 bases between them. CDR3: CASSLDKTQYF. The CDR3 DNA follows: TGTGCCAGCAGCCTTGACAAGACCCAGTACTTC. Combining the CDR3 with reference TRBV5-5 and TRBJ2-5 gives the whole variable domain DAGVTQSPTHLIKTRGQQVTLRCSPISGHKSVSWYQQVLGQGPQFIFQYYEKEERGRGNFPDRFSARQFPNYSSELNVNALLLGDSALYLCASSLDKTQYFGPGTRLLVL.

The J gene is TRBJ2-1, the V gene TRBV28; 9 positions match TRBD1. Germline values: CDR1 MDHEN, CDR2 SYDVKM. V was clipped by 8 bases and J by 7 bases; unmatched bases: 6. The CDR3 runs 13 residues. The CDR3, as DNA: TGTGCCAGCGGAGGGACAGGGTATAATGAGCAGTTCTTC. Residues: CASGGTGYNEQFF.

This chain links TRBV6-5 with TRBJ2-7, with 9 nucleotides matching TRBD1. V shed 11 bases and J 7 bases; nucleotides not matched to a gene: 12. The germline CDR1 and CDR2 sequences are MNHEY and SVGAGI. The CDR3 extends over 13 amino acids. The CDR3 sequence: CAGEGQGLAEQYF. The CDR3 nucleotides read TGTGCCGGGGAGGGACAGGGTTTAGCGGAGCAGTACTTC.